Presented here are 27 T cell receptor beta chains from one specimen sequenced in a study of blood T cell repertoires in COVID-19. Repertoires were generated with immunoSEQ multiplex PCR, while TCRdb's copy carries only in-frame clones and drops some. The sample consists of 150,000 to 200,000 clones, 70% to 80% of them appearing once. Sequences were obtained from PBMCs or T cells enriched from blood (not recorded which). The source of these receptors is a man aged 55 to 69 who had been exposed to COVID-19.

This clone came up a few times. The CDR3 nucleotides are TGCGCCAGCAGCCAAGATAAGTGGGACAGGGAGACCCAGTACTTC. Translation: CASSQDKWDRETQYF. This sequence joins TRBV4-3 and TRBJ2-5, with TRBD1 matching 8 bases. After removal of 0 bases from V and 5 bases from J, the junction contained 5 bases not matched to a gene. The CDR3 contains 15 residues. CDR1 and CDR2 (germline): LGHNA, YSLEER.

The chain's CDR3 is CATDDQAGVGINEQFF. The DNA of the CDR3 is TGTGCCACCGATGACCAGGCGGGAGTGGGTATAAATGAGCAGTTCTTC. The chain joins TRBV15 to TRBJ2-1, with 7 bases that match TRBD2. The germline CDR1 and CDR2 sequences are LNHNV and YYDKDF (reference sequence). With V trimmed by 8 bases and J by 7 bases, 17 bases remained unmatched. The CDR3 is 16 amino acids.

The J gene is TRBJ2-3, the V gene TRBV24-1; D possibly corresponds to TRBD1 (6 bases). Germline values: CDR1 KGHDR, CDR2 SFDVKD. There are 16 residues in the CDR3. V gave up 5 bases and J gave up 4 bases, with 18 bases separating them. This CDR3 reads CATSATGTLEADTQYF. The CDR3 DNA sequence: TGTGCCACCAGTGCTACCGGGACATTGGAGGCAGATACGCAGTATTTT.

This chain uses TRBV2 with TRBJ2-7; no definite D call. V was pared by 2 bases and J by 5 bases, with 16 bases between. This CDR3 has 15 residues. The germline CDR1 and CDR2 sequences are SNHLY and FYNNEI. The CDR3 nucleotides read TGTGCCAGCAGTGAAAATACGCCCTCCCTAGACGAGCAGTACTTC. Protein product: CASSENTPSLDEQYF.

The chain uses TRBV27 and TRBJ2-7; D unresolved. The CDR3 is 16 amino acids. Germline CDR1 is MNHEY and CDR2 is SMNVEV (reference sequence). V lost 2 bases and J 5 bases, leaving 19 bases between the germline ends. The CDR3 loop reads CASSLLFRLVPHEQYF. In DNA form, the CDR3 reads TGTGCCAGCAGTTTACTATTCCGGCTAGTTCCCCACGAGCAGTACTTC.

This clone was picked up a small number of times. CDR3 coding DNA: TGTGCCAGCAGCTTACCCGGGACAGGGCCAGGCCAAGAGACCCAGTACTTC. Translated, it gives CASSLPGTGPGQETQYF. The rearrangement uses TRBV5-6 and TRBJ2-5; 9 nucleotides match TRBD1. V dropped 2 bases and J dropped 1; count of bases not matched to a gene: 9. CDR1 SGHDT and CDR2 YYEEEE come from the germline V gene. The CDR3 sequence is 17 residues long.

CDR3 amino acids: CASSRRTSGNTDTQYF. The CDR3 region has the DNA TGTGCCAGCAGTCGTCGGACTAGCGGGAACACAGATACGCAGTATTTT. V usage is TRBV9 and J usage is TRBJ2-3; 12 positions match TRBD2. The CDR3 runs 16 residues. V was pared by 5 bases and J by 2 bases, with 6 bases of the junction left unmatched. Looked up from germline, CDR1 is SGDLS and CDR2 is YYNGEE.

V and J are TRBV11-3 and TRBJ2-1; 14 positions agree with TRBD2. V gave up 6 bases and J gave up 6 bases; unmatched junction bases: 4. CDR3 length: 15 residues. CDR1 is SGHNT, CDR2 YENEEA, per germline. The DNA of the CDR3 is TGTGCCAGCAGTTCTGGACTAGCGGGAGGCAATGAGCAGTTCTTC. Translated, it gives CASSSGLAGGNEQFF.

This clone came up many times. CDR3 in DNA: TGTGCCTGTCGTCCAGGGGCCTTAACCTACGAGCAGTACTTC. It encodes CACRPGALTYEQYF. The V and J genes are TRBV30 and TRBJ2-7; TRBD1 might be the D (6 bases). The CDR3 is made up of 14 amino acids. Per the germline V gene, CDR1 is GTSNPN and CDR2 is SVGIG (reference sequence). V gave up 6 bases and J gave up 2 bases, with 17 bases separating them. The full variable domain, completed using reference TRBV30 and TRBJ2-7, is SQTIHQWPATLVQPVGSPLSLECTVEGTSNPNLYWYRQAAGRGLQLLFYSVGIGQISSEVPQNLSASRPQDRQFILSSKKLLLSDSGFYLCACRPGALTYEQYFGPGTRLTVT.

The rearrangement joins TRBV11-3 to TRBJ2-7; 16 positions agree with TRBD2. The CDR3 consists of 16 residues. V trimming: 1 base; J trimming: 4 bases; junction bases outside the gene matches: 1. Germline V gene data show CDR1 as SGHNT and CDR2 as YENEEA. CDR3 amino acids: CASSLAGLAGGYEQYF. The CDR3 DNA follows: TGTGCCAGCAGCTTAGCGGGACTAGCGGGAGGGTACGAGCAGTACTTC. The full variable domain, rest sourced from reference TRBV11-3 and TRBJ2-7, is EAGVVQSPRYKIIEKKQPVAFWCNPISGHNTLYWYLQNLGQGPELLIRYENEEAVDDSQLPKDRFSAERLKGVDSTLKIQPAELGDSAVYLCASSLAGLAGGYEQYFGPGTRLTVT.

The rearrangement links TRBV3-1 (or the pseudogene TRBV3-2) to TRBJ2-2; D might be TRBD1 (6 bases). The CDR3 loop spans 18 amino acids. Trimming pared 3 bases from V and 1 base from J, leaving 18 bases between. Germline V CDR1 and CDR2: LGHDT, YNNKEL (reference sequence). CDR3 nucleotide sequence: TGTGCCAGCAGCCACAAGACCGGGACAAATTTGAACACCGGGGAGCTGTTTTTT. It codes for CASSHKTGTNLNTGELFF.

This clone was counted ten times or more. The J gene is TRBJ1-6, the V gene TRBV5-4; 7 bases match TRBD1. V shed 4 bases and J 5 bases; nucleotides not matched to a gene: 6. Per germline, CDR1 SGHNT and CDR2 YYREEE (reference sequence). CDR3 length: 15 amino acids. CDR3 nucleotides: TGTGCCAGCAGCGGTCAGGGGGGAAATAATTCACCCCTCCACTTT. Translating gives CASSGQGGNNSPLHF.

The chain joins TRBV6-1 to TRBJ1-5; D unresolved. The V and J ends lost 3 bases and 2 bases respectively, with 8 bases between them. This CDR3 has 14 residues. The germline gives CDR1 MNHNS, CDR2 SASEGT. CDR3 DNA sequence: TGTGCCAGCAGTGATCGGGTGGGCAATCAGCCCCAGCATTTT. Its translation: CASSDRVGNQPQHF.

The V gene is TRBV4-1, the J gene TRBJ1-5, with D possibly matching TRBD1 (5 bases). Germline values: CDR1 MGHRA, CDR2 YSYEKL. The CDR3 is 13 amino acids. Trimming took off 1 base at V and 6 bases at J, with 7 bases between the two ends. CDR3 DNA: TGCGCCAGCAGCCAAGGGGGGGTTCAGCCCCAGCATTTT. Translated, it gives CASSQGGVQPQHF.

This clone came up a few times. The rearrangement links TRBV27 to TRBJ1-2; 8 positions agree with TRBD1. Trimming removed 5 bases from V and 5 bases from J; junction bases left unmatched: 13. The germline V gene encodes CDR1 MNHEY and CDR2 SMNVEV (reference sequence). The CDR3 sequence is 16 residues long. The CDR3 reads CASSTISRTGSYGYTF. CDR3 bases: TGTGCCAGCAGTACCATCAGTAGGACAGGGAGTTATGGCTACACCTTC.

This chain links TRBV3-1 (or the pseudogene TRBV3-2) with TRBJ2-7; no clear D. The CDR3 extends over 12 amino acids. Trimming removed 3 bases at V and 2 bases at J, with 5 bases between. The V gene's germline CDR1 is LGHDT and CDR2 YNNKEL (reference sequence). The CDR3 DNA is TGTGCCAGCAGCCAGGGCACCTACGAGCAGTACTTC. This encodes CASSQGTYEQYF.

This clone was detected a few times. Here the CDR3 reads CSAYGQGAWTDTQYF. CDR3 nucleotides: TGCAGCGCATATGGACAGGGGGCCTGGACAGATACGCAGTATTTT. This chain joins TRBV29-1 and TRBJ2-3; TRBD1 aligns across 11 bases. V dropped 7 bases and J dropped 3; count of bases not matched to a gene: 9. Germline loops: CDR1 SQVTM, CDR2 ANQGSEA. This CDR3 has 15 amino acids.

The rearrangement links TRBV7-3 to TRBJ2-1, with 11 bases identical to TRBD2. The CDR3 runs to 15 residues. Germline V gene sequence: CDR1 SGHTA, CDR2 FQGTGA. J was trimmed by 5 bases and V by 2 bases; bases with no gene match: 2. CDR3 residues: CASSLLAGGNNEQFF. The CDR3 DNA reads as TGTGCCAGCAGCTTACTAGCGGGAGGAAACAATGAGCAGTTCTTC.

This clone has a handful of counts. V gene TRBV7-8 combines with J gene TRBJ1-5, with TRBD1 as a possible D gene (5 bases). The CDR3 contains 16 residues. CDR1 and CDR2 (germline): SGHVS, FQNEAQ. With 0 bases removed from V and 3 bases from J, the gap between germline ends came to 12 bases. The CDR3 loop reads CASSLAGAGFNQPQHF. The CDR3 region has the DNA TGTGCCAGCAGCTTAGCTGGGGCCGGATTCAATCAGCCCCAGCATTTT.

The chain combines TRBV19 with TRBJ1-5; perhaps TRBD1 as D (5 bases). Deletions cut 5 bases from V and 6 bases from J, with 14 bases between. CDR3 length equals 14 residues. The germline V gene has CDR1 LNHDA and CDR2 SQIVND (reference sequence). CDR3 sequence (DNA): TGTGCCAGTAGTGTAAGGGGAACTGGTCAGCCCCAGCATTTT. Protein: CASSVRGTGQPQHF.

V usage is TRBV28 and J usage is TRBJ1-5, with 10 bases matching TRBD1. CDR3 size: 14 residues. V was clipped by 5 bases and J by 5 bases; unmatched bases: 3. The germline CDR1 and CDR2 sequences are MDHEN and SYDVKM. CDR3 sequence: CASSPGTGDQPQHF. DNA for the CDR3: TGTGCCAGCAGTCCCGGGACAGGGGATCAGCCCCAGCATTTT.

The chain recombines TRBV5-4 with TRBJ2-7; TRBD2 might be the D (5 bases). The CDR3 has 14 residues. Germline CDR1 reads SGHNT; CDR2 reads YYREEE (reference sequence). Trimming left V 0 bases short and J 7 bases short, with 14 bases between. The CDR3 loop is CASSLETGSREQYF. CDR3 in DNA: TGTGCCAGCAGCTTGGAGACGGGGTCTCGGGAGCAGTACTTC.

The CDR3 protein is CATSGRGQGNTYEQYF. The CDR3 DNA sequence: TGTGCCACCAGTGGTCGGGGACAGGGCAACACCTACGAGCAGTACTTC. V usage is TRBV24-1 and J usage is TRBJ2-7; TRBD1 agrees at 9 bases. CDR1 and CDR2 from the germline V gene are KGHDR and SFDVKD. The CDR3 runs to 16 residues. V lost 5 bases, J lost 2 bases, and 9 bases stayed unmatched.

This clone was counted a few times. CDR3 region: CASSPNRDNYEQYF. The DNA for the CDR3 is TGTGCCAGCAGTCCGAACCGGGACAACTACGAGCAGTACTTC. The chain is built from TRBV27 and TRBJ2-7, with D possibly TRBD1 on 6 matching bases. Trimming shortened V by 5 bases and J by 3 bases, and 14 bases separated the two germline ends. Looked up from germline, CDR1 is MNHEY and CDR2 is SMNVEV (reference sequence). The CDR3 contains 14 residues.

With respect to this clone: Other DNA sequences within the sample encode an identical CDR3. This chain joins TRBV27 and TRBJ1-5, with 9 bases aligning to TRBD1. Germline assignment: CDR1 MNHEY and CDR2 SMNVEV (reference sequence). The CDR3 extends over 15 amino acids. Trimming at V came to 3 bases and at J to 6 bases, leaving 6 bases not matched to a gene. The CDR3 region is CASSLGQGSIQPQHF. CDR3 in DNA: TGTGCCAGCAGTTTGGGACAGGGTTCCATTCAGCCCCAGCATTTT.

This sequence joins TRBV19 and TRBJ2-3; D is perhaps TRBD1 (5 bases). CDR3 length: 13 residues. Germline V gives CDR1 LNHDA, CDR2 SQIVND (reference sequence). The V gene lost 6 bases and the J gene lost 4 bases, with 11 bases spanning the gap. In DNA, the CDR3 is TGTGCCAGTAGCCAGGGTGGGGCAGATACGCAGTATTTT. The encoded protein is CASSQGGADTQYF.

The chain links TRBV18 to TRBJ2-1; perhaps D is TRBD1 or TRBD2 (5 bases each). The CDR3 totals 15 residues. The germline gives CDR1 KGHSH, CDR2 LQKENI. V was trimmed by 6 bases and J by 7 bases, leaving 19 bases between them. The CDR3 nucleotides read TGTGCCAGCTCCCCAGGGAGTGGTATTAGGAATGAGCAGTTCTTC. Encoded protein: CASSPGSGIRNEQFF. Drawing the rest from reference TRBV18 and TRBJ2-1, the complete variable domain is NAGVMQNPRHLVRRRGQEARLRCSPMKGHSHVYWYRQLPEEGLKFMVYLQKENIIDESGMPKERFSAEFPKEGPSILRIQQVVRGDSAAYFCASSPGSGIRNEQFFGPGTRLTVL.